This passage covers 5 T cell receptor beta chains from one sample sequenced in a study of blood T cell repertoires in COVID-19. Data came from immunoSEQ multiplex PCR; TCRdb stores just in-frame clones and leaves some out. Of around 300,000 clones listed, roughly 86% are singletons. Specimen: PBMCs or T cells enriched from blood (not recorded which). These receptors were collected from a woman under 30 who had recovered from COVID-19.

The V call is TRBV28, the J call TRBJ2-5; TRBD2 might be the D (6 bases). The CDR3 runs 17 residues. Germline CDR1 is MDHEN and CDR2 is SYDVKM. Trimming stripped 6 bases from V and 4 bases from J, with 24 bases between. The CDR3 here is CASSRRIRRGTGETQYF. The CDR3 nucleotides read TGTGCCAGCAGCCGGAGGATCCGGAGGGGTACGGGAGAGACCCAGTACTTC.

V usage is TRBV18 and J usage is TRBJ2-7; TRBD1 matches 7 bases. The V gene end was trimmed by 5 bases and the J gene end by 5 bases; junction bases not matched to a gene: 15. The CDR3 runs to 16 residues. CDR1 and CDR2 from the germline V gene are KGHSH and LQKENI. The CDR3 reads CASSSTETGIQDEQYF. The CDR3 DNA reads as TGTGCCAGCTCATCAACCGAGACAGGGATTCAAGACGAGCAGTACTTC.

This clone was detected a few times. The chain uses TRBV4-3 and TRBJ1-2, with 10 bases matching TRBD1. The CDR3 is made up of 16 amino acids. Germline lookup yields CDR1 LGHNA and CDR2 YSLEER. V trimming: 1 base; J trimming: 5 bases; junction bases outside the gene matches: 7. CDR3 sequence (DNA): TGCGCCAGCAGCCAAGTAAGGACAGGGGGACTGTATGGCTACACCTTC. This gives the protein CASSQVRTGGLYGYTF.

This chain links TRBV3-1 (or the pseudogene TRBV3-2) with TRBJ2-1, with 7 nucleotides matching TRBD2. Germline-derived CDR1 and CDR2 are LGHDT and YNNKEL (reference sequence). This CDR3 region has 15 residues. V shed 4 bases and J 0 bases; nucleotides not matched to a gene: 3. The CDR3 sequence: CASSPQRGSYNEQFF. CDR3 DNA sequence: TGTGCCAGCAGCCCCCAGCGGGGCTCCTACAATGAGCAGTTCTTC.

The V and J genes are TRBV19 and TRBJ1-4, with 10 bases fitting TRBD1. V lost 8 bases and J lost 4; bases outside the gene matches: 16. This CDR3 contains 18 residues. CDR1 and CDR2 from the germline V gene are LNHDA and SQIVND (reference sequence). CDR3: CASRNPGQGLLFNEKLFF. CDR3 coding DNA: TGTGCCAGTCGAAATCCGGGACAGGGGTTGTTGTTTAATGAAAAACTGTTTTTT.